The sequence of this T cell receptor beta chain was determined in a study of shared clonotypes between healthy human individuals. The repertoire was sequenced with immunoSEQ multiplex PCR; TCRdb's copy has only in-frame clones and lacks some. The sample carries about 2.3 million clones, 80% to 95% recorded once. The germline V and J ends were trimmed by 6 bases and 0 bases, with 9 bases remaining between them. This CDR3 spans 14 amino acids. Germline-derived CDR1 and CDR2 are LNHDA and SQIVND (reference sequence). Researchers partitioned CD4+ cells into CD45RA+ naive and CD45RA-negative memory subsets. Study-level points and caveats: Shared across four donors were about 4.6% of the naive CD4 clonotypes. Despite large depth, rarefaction showed incomplete sorted-subset sequencing. A small donor pool kept down the genetic and exposure-history diversity that was represented.

Remarks on this clone: Its antigen is as yet unknown.

The specimen sequenced was naive CD4+ T cells from PBMCs. Subset meaning: CD45RA+ positively selected. This receptor was identified in a man aged 18 to 29 in good health. Some clones in this sample may be carry-over from other donors' samples. The rearrangement joins TRBV19 to TRBJ2-1; D not certain. The CDR3: CASRSLSSYNEQFF. The CDR3 coding sequence is TGTGCCAGTAGGTCCCTGAGCTCCTACAATGAGCAGTTCTTC.